The 20 T cell receptor beta chains given below trace back to one sample, sequenced in a study of blood T cell dynamics during melanoma immunotherapy. Profiled with immunoSEQ multiplex PCR; TCRdb holds only in-frame clones, not every one. This table holds over 8,000 clones, 80% to 90% found once. The time point is: pre-treatment baseline. Sample: blood, taken from a patient treated with checkpoint blockade. These receptors were obtained from a human donor with melanoma.

The chain links TRBV2 to TRBJ2-7; 7 bases are shared with TRBD1. V lost 6 bases to trimming and J lost 3 bases; unmatched junction nucleotides: 11. Germline V gene data show CDR1 as SNHLY and CDR2 as FYNNEI. The CDR3 has 15 residues. The CDR3 here is CASRYRQGPDYEQYF. The CDR3 DNA sequence: TGTGCCAGCAGGTACCGACAGGGCCCGGACTACGAGCAGTACTTC. Full variable domain (outside the CDR3, taken from reference TRBV2 and TRBJ2-7): EPEVTQTPSHQVTQMGQEVILRCVPISNHLYFYWYRQILGQKVEFLVSFYNNEISEKSEIFDDQFSVERPDGSNFTLKIRSTKLEDSAMYFCASRYRQGPDYEQYFGPGTRLTVT.

The chain recombines TRBV28 with TRBJ2-7, with no clear D. Looked up from germline, CDR1 is MDHEN and CDR2 is SYDVKM. This CDR3 is built from 14 residues. Trimming cost V 4 bases and J 1 base, with 11 bases left between them. The CDR3 DNA reads as TGTGCCAGCAGTTCCTGGAAGAGGTCCTACGAGCAGTACTTC. Encoded protein: CASSSWKRSYEQYF.

The chain couples TRBV29-1 to TRBJ1-1; D gene uncertain. V lost 5 bases and J lost 0, with 10 bases in between. Per germline, CDR1 SQVTM and CDR2 ANQGSEA. CDR3 size: 13 residues. CDR3 DNA sequence: TGCAGCGTTCCCTTAACGATGAACACTGAAGCTTTCTTT. Translation gives CSVPLTMNTEAFF.

V is TRBV5-1 and J is TRBJ2-1; TRBD1 might be the D (6 bases). Germline-derived CDR1 and CDR2 are SGHRS and YFSETQ. V was cut by 6 bases and J by 10 bases, with 14 bases left in between. The CDR3 runs 12 residues. CDR3 coding DNA: TGCGCCAGCATACAGGGTCCTGGCGAGCAGTTCTTC. It is translated as CASIQGPGEQFF.

The chain couples TRBV10-2 to TRBJ2-4; 9 nucleotides align to TRBD1. Unmatched junction bases numbered 4, after V lost 2 bases and J lost 5 bases. This CDR3 contains 15 residues. The germline V gene has CDR1 WSHSY and CDR2 SAAADI. The CDR3 loop is CASSEAGQGQNIQYF. The DNA of the CDR3 is TGCGCCAGCAGTGAGGCCGGACAGGGGCAAAACATTCAGTACTTC.

This chain joins TRBV27 and TRBJ1-1, with D perhaps TRBD1 (5 bases). Germline V lookup: CDR1 MNHEY, CDR2 SMNVEV (reference sequence). Trimming left V 4 bases short and J 2 bases short, with 14 bases between. The CDR3 covers 15 residues. CDR3 in DNA: TGTGCCAGCAGTTACAAGGACACCCTCAACACTGAAGCTTTCTTT. Amino acid sequence: CASSYKDTLNTEAFF.

V gene TRBV6-5 combines with J gene TRBJ1-6; 10 bases are shared with TRBD1. Losses at the gene ends were 5 bases for V and 9 bases for J; bases not matched to a gene: 7. This CDR3 spans 15 amino acids. The germline CDR1 and CDR2 sequences are MNHEY and SVGAGI. The CDR3 loop is CASSTKRQGASPLHF. For the CDR3, the DNA is TGTGCCAGCAGTACGAAGAGACAGGGGGCTTCACCCCTCCACTTT.

CDR3 in DNA: TGTGCCAGCAGAACCAGGGGCTCCTATAATTCACCCCTCCACTTT. Residues: CASRTRGSYNSPLHF. This sequence joins TRBV6-1 and TRBJ1-6; weak D call: TRBD1 (6 bases). The V end lost 6 bases, the J end lost 0 bases, and 9 bases lay between the germline ends. The CDR3 is 15 residues long. The germline gives CDR1 MNHNS, CDR2 SASEGT.

This clone was observed a handful of times. The gene calls are TRBV29-1 and TRBJ2-1; the D is unclear. Germline V gene lookup returns CDR1 SQVTM and CDR2 ANQGSEA. The V gene lost 4 bases and the J gene lost 6 bases, with 7 bases spanning the gap. This CDR3 contains 11 residues. The CDR3 sequence is CSVGGSNEQFF. Here the CDR3 DNA reads TGCAGCGTTGGTGGCAGCAATGAGCAGTTCTTC.

V gene TRBV5-5 combines with J gene TRBJ1-5; 7 bases agree with TRBD1. The CDR3 totals 15 residues. Trimming removed 1 base from V and 7 bases from J; junction bases left unmatched: 8. CDR1 is SGHKS, CDR2 YYEKEE, per germline (reference sequence). This CDR3 reads CASSLLDRVRQPQHF. CDR3 DNA: TGTGCCAGCAGCTTGTTAGACAGGGTAAGACAGCCCCAGCATTTT.

The rearrangement uses TRBV6-5 and TRBJ2-5, with 11 bases aligning to TRBD2. The germline CDR1 and CDR2 sequences are MNHEY and SVGAGI. The V and J ends lost 7 bases and 1 base, in that order; junction bases with no gene match: 5. CDR3 length: 15 residues. The CDR3 sequence is CASKASGGTQETQYF. The CDR3 DNA reads as TGTGCCAGCAAGGCTAGCGGGGGGACCCAAGAGACCCAGTACTTC.

The table lists this clone with a few counts. The V gene is TRBV2, the J gene TRBJ1-2; D may be TRBD1 (5 bases). The CDR3 totals 14 residues. CDR1 SNHLY and CDR2 FYNNEI come from the germline V gene. V lost 6 bases, J lost 2 bases, and 13 bases lay in between. CDR3 sequence (DNA): TGTGCCAGCAGGGGGGACGGGTCCAACTATGGCTACACCTTC. Translating it yields CASRGDGSNYGYTF.

The gene calls are TRBV7-9 and TRBJ2-6; no firm D call. Trimming pared 5 bases from V and 3 bases from J, leaving 11 bases between. Germline CDR1 and CDR2: SEHNR and FQNEAQ (reference sequence). The length of the CDR3 is 15 residues. The CDR3 coding sequence is TGTGCCAGCAGCGATTTCCAGGTTGGGGCCAACGTCCTGACTTTC. Its translation: CASSDFQVGANVLTF. Full variable domain (rest looked up from reference TRBV7-9 and TRBJ2-6): DTGVSQNPRHKITKRGQNVTFRCDPISEHNRLYWYRQTLGQGPEFLTYFQNEAQLEKSRLLSDRFSAERPKGSFSTLEIQRTEQGDSAMYLCASSDFQVGANVLTFGAGSRLTVL.

This chain uses TRBV5-1 with TRBJ1-2; the match to TRBD1 covers 8 bases. The V gene end was trimmed by 2 bases and the J gene end by 8 bases; junction bases not matched to a gene: 11. From germline, CDR1 is SGHRS and CDR2 YFSETQ. This CDR3 has 15 amino acids. The DNA for the CDR3 is TGCGCCAGCAGCTTCGGCCCGGACAGGGCCGGAGGCTACACCTTC. This codes for CASSFGPDRAGGYTF.

J is TRBJ1-2 and V is TRBV28; 7 nucleotides match TRBD1. V gave up 5 bases and J gave up 7 bases; unmatched junction bases: 4. CDR1 MDHEN and CDR2 SYDVKM come from the germline V gene. This CDR3 is built from 12 residues. The CDR3 bases are TGTGCCAGCAGTCTGGGGACAGCTGGCTACACCTTC. The encoded protein is CASSLGTAGYTF.

This clone appeared once. This sequence joins TRBV11-2 and TRBJ2-5; 14 positions match TRBD2. After removal of 5 bases from V and 4 bases from J, the junction contained 3 bases not matched to a gene. The CDR3 is 15 residues long. Germline CDR1 and CDR2: SGHAT and FQNNGV. The chain's CDR3 is CASSPGLAGGETQYF. In DNA, the CDR3 is TGTGCCAGCAGCCCAGGACTAGCGGGGGGAGAGACCCAGTACTTC.

This clone turned up a few times. The chain couples TRBV19 to TRBJ1-2; D remains ambiguous. V lost 3 bases and J lost 5, with 13 bases in between. Germline V lookup: CDR1 LNHDA, CDR2 SQIVND (reference sequence). The CDR3 covers 14 residues. This CDR3 reads CASSIQAELYGYTF. CDR3 nucleotide sequence: TGTGCCAGTAGTATTCAGGCAGAGCTTTATGGCTACACCTTC.

This rearrangement joins TRBV7-9 to TRBJ2-5, with 9 positions matching TRBD2. The germline gives CDR1 SEHNR, CDR2 FQNEAQ (reference sequence). After removal of 9 bases from V and 0 bases from J, the junction contained 5 bases not matched to a gene. This CDR3 contains 14 residues. CDR3 loop: CASKKRGDQETQYF. The CDR3 region has the DNA TGTGCCAGTAAAAAGCGGGGGGACCAAGAGACCCAGTACTTC.

V usage is TRBV2 and J usage is TRBJ1-1; the D gene is possibly TRBD1 (6 bases). The CDR3 runs 13 residues. The germline V gene encodes CDR1 SNHLY and CDR2 FYNNEI. V gave up 8 bases and J gave up 5 bases, with 15 bases separating them. In DNA, the CDR3 is TGTGCCAGCGGAAGACAGGTTGGGACTGAAGCTTTCTTT. Its translation: CASGRQVGTEAFF. The full variable domain, completed using reference TRBV2 and TRBJ1-1, is EPEVTQTPSHQVTQMGQEVILRCVPISNHLYFYWYRQILGQKVEFLVSFYNNEISEKSEIFDDQFSVERPDGSNFTLKIRSTKLEDSAMYFCASGRQVGTEAFFGQGTRLTVV.

The gene calls are TRBV14 and TRBJ2-5, with D unclear. The CDR3 has 14 residues. V lost 4 bases and J lost 2, with 11 bases in between. Germline CDR1 SGHDN, CDR2 FVKESK. The CDR3, as DNA: TGTGCCAGCAGCCGCTTACAGCGTCAAGAGACCCAGTACTTC. Its protein is CASSRLQRQETQYF. Supplemented by reference TRBV14 and TRBJ2-5, the full variable domain reads EAGVTQFPSHSVIEKGQTVTLRCDPISGHDNLYWYRRVMGKEIKFLLHFVKESKQDESGMPNNRFLAERTGGTYSTLKVQPAELEDSGVYFCASSRLQRQETQYFGPGTRLLVL.